The 5 T cell receptor beta chains listed next were all sequenced from one sample in a study of regulatory T cells in long-lasting Graves disease. The time point: persistent/refractory GD, antithyroid drugs over 5 years with positive TRAb. After RNA was extracted from PBMCs, the TCR library was made from it. Assembly of TCR beta libraries relied on iRepertoire HTBI primers together with Arm-PCR of CDR3 regions. TCRdb fed the multiplex PCR reads into MiXCR, producing one record per CDR3 protein. Of 650,000 to 850,000 distinct CDR3 sequences listed, about 32% are singletons. This specimen was peripheral blood mononuclear cells (PBMCs), taken when the disease was refractory, from a patient treated with antithyroid drugs. The receptors were sampled from a female donor with Graves disease.

The chain links TRBV19 to TRBJ2-5; D is perhaps TRBD1 (5 bases). CDR1 LNHDA and CDR2 SQIVND come from the germline V gene (reference sequence). The CDR3 has 15 amino acids. V lost 3 bases and J lost 2, with 13 bases in between. CDR3 DNA sequence: TGTGCCAGTAGTATTCTGGCAGGGCGGCAAGAGACCCAGTACTTC. Translation: CASSILAGRQETQYF.

This clonotype was seen a few times. This chain connects TRBV6-1 to TRBJ1-2; the D is unclear. The germline CDR1 and CDR2 sequences are MNHNS and SASEGT. V was trimmed by 2 bases and J by 1 base, leaving 17 bases between them. The CDR3 consists of 17 residues. CDR3 protein: CASSETNRIRLNYGYTF. CDR3 DNA sequence: TGTGCCAGCAGTGAAACCAATAGGATCCGCCTTAACTATGGCTACACCTTC.

This clonotype was observed a handful of times. This sequence joins TRBV10-3 and TRBJ1-2; TRBD1 matches at 8 bases. Germline values: CDR1 ENHRY, CDR2 SYGVKD. The V gene end was trimmed by 0 bases and the J gene end by 7 bases; junction bases not matched to a gene: 7. This CDR3 has 15 amino acids. The DNA of the CDR3 is TGTGCCATCAGTGAGTCGTCGACAGGGGCTGGTGGCTACACCTTC. This sequence encodes CAISESSTGAGGYTF.

This sequence joins TRBV28 and TRBJ1-1; D gene uncertain. CDR3 size: 13 residues. CDR1 MDHEN and CDR2 SYDVKM come from the germline V gene. V dropped 4 bases and J dropped 11 bases, with 17 bases sitting between them. DNA for the CDR3: TGTGCCAGCAGTTCCCTTTCGGGCTCCGGCGCTTTCTTT. Its translation: CASSSLSGSGAFF.

The chain has TRBV18 and TRBJ1-6; 7 bases are a match to TRBD1. Germline loops: CDR1 KGHSH, CDR2 LQKENI. After removal of 3 bases from V and 8 bases from J, the junction contained 7 bases not matched to a gene. This CDR3 comprises 15 residues. The DNA for the CDR3 is TGTGCCAGCTCACCGAGAGGGACAGAAGATTCACCCCTCCACTTT. This encodes CASSPRGTEDSPLHF.